Following are 17 T cell receptor beta chains from one sample sequenced in a study of CD8 T cells in Susac syndrome. Random hexamers primed reverse transcription of about 0.5 to 1 ug RNA. TCRdb independently ran MiXCR on the immunoSEQ multiplex PCR reads; one entry per CDR3 protein. Among about 400,000 distinct CDR3 sequences, about 85% were seen once, and the ten largest hold approximately 0.12%. Specimen: CD8+ T cells from PBMCs. These receptors all stem from a human donor with multiple sclerosis.

This clonotype was recorded a few times. The chain links TRBV6-1 to TRBJ2-5, with TRBD1 identical over 10 bases. V dropped 7 bases and J dropped 5; count of bases not matched to a gene: 7. In germline, CDR1 is MNHNS, CDR2 SASEGT. The CDR3 spans 14 residues. The CDR3 loop is CASMGTGVSETQYF. DNA of the CDR3: TGTGCCAGCATGGGGACAGGGGTATCGGAGACCCAGTACTTC.

V is TRBV11-2 and J is TRBJ2-1, with 9 nucleotides matching TRBD2. The CDR3 extends over 15 amino acids. CDR1 SGHAT and CDR2 FQNNGV come from the germline V gene. Trimming took 10 bases from V and 0 from J; bases not matched to a gene: 7. The CDR3 sequence is CATSTSGFSYNEQFF. The CDR3 region has the DNA TGTGCCACCTCGACTAGCGGTTTCTCCTACAATGAGCAGTTCTTC.

The chain employs TRBV4-2 and TRBJ2-3; D is unclear. Trimming pared 0 bases from V and 4 bases from J, leaving 5 bases between. Germline CDR1 LGHNA, CDR2 YNFKEQ. CDR3 length: 13 residues. The CDR3 sequence: CASSQEEPDTQYF. Written as DNA, the CDR3 is TGTGCCAGCAGCCAAGAAGAGCCAGATACGCAGTATTTT.

The chain uses TRBV19 and TRBJ2-2; no clear D gene. The CDR3 extends over 16 amino acids. Per germline, CDR1 LNHDA and CDR2 SQIVND (reference sequence). The V and J ends lost 1 base and 6 bases respectively, with 15 bases between them. The CDR3 spells CASSIAGRRSAGELFF. CDR3 DNA sequence: TGTGCCAGTAGTATAGCGGGCAGGCGGTCCGCCGGGGAGCTGTTTTTT.

The rearrangement links TRBV27 to TRBJ2-7; D perhaps matches TRBD2 (6 bases). V shed 3 bases and J shed 5 bases, with 14 bases lying between them. The CDR3 consists of 14 residues. Germline values: CDR1 MNHEY, CDR2 SMNVEV (reference sequence). CDR3 sequence: CASSFAGGSNEQYF. In DNA, the CDR3 is TGTGCCAGCAGTTTCGCCGGGGGAAGCAACGAGCAGTACTTC.

The chain recombines TRBV21-1 with TRBJ1-6. TRBV21-1 is an annotated pseudogene. CDR3 length: 13 residues. CDR3 amino acids: CASSWAADSPLHF. DNA of the CDR3: TGTGCCAGCTCCTGGGCCGCGGATTCACCCCTCCACTTT.

The genes are TRBV27 and TRBJ2-4; perhaps TRBD1 as D (6 bases). The V and J ends lost 6 bases and 0 bases respectively, with 21 bases between them. Germline values: CDR1 MNHEY, CDR2 SMNVEV (reference sequence). There are 18 residues in the CDR3. As DNA, the CDR3 is TGTGCCAGCAGAACGATTACAGGGACCGCCCTAGCCAAAAACATTCAGTACTTC. It yields the protein CASRTITGTALAKNIQYF.

The chain joins TRBV7-8 to TRBJ1-2; 9 positions match TRBD1. The V and J ends lost 5 bases and 6 bases, in that order; junction bases with no gene match: 4. The length of the CDR3 is 13 residues. Germline loops: CDR1 SGHVS, CDR2 FQNEAQ. The CDR3 nucleotides read TGTGCCAGCAGCCCGGGACAGGGACATGGCTACACCTTC. Amino acids: CASSPGQGHGYTF.

The sample holds a few counts of this clonotype. The chain has TRBV6-1 and TRBJ1-6; 9 nucleotides line up with TRBD1. The CDR3 runs to 14 residues. Germline values: CDR1 MNHNS, CDR2 SASEGT. Unmatched junction bases numbered 1, after V lost 1 base and J lost 9 bases. The CDR3 loop is CASSEGTGVSPLHF. The CDR3 nucleotides are TGTGCCAGCAGTGAAGGGACAGGGGTTTCACCCCTCCACTTT.

This clonotype was found once. The J gene is TRBJ1-1, the V gene TRBV4-1, with 8 bases that match TRBD1. Germline V gene data show CDR1 as MGHRA and CDR2 as YSYEKL. The CDR3 totals 14 residues. Trimming took 3 bases from V and 7 from J; bases not matched to a gene: 7. The CDR3 loop is CASSHTGGGDEAFF. Written as DNA, the CDR3 is TGCGCCAGCAGCCATACAGGGGGGGGCGATGAAGCTTTCTTT.

The rearrangement uses TRBV7-9 and TRBJ1-1; TRBD1 might be the D (5 bases). This CDR3 comprises 14 residues. Germline lookup yields CDR1 SEHNR and CDR2 FQNEAQ (reference sequence). Trimming stripped 1 base from V and 7 bases from J, with 13 bases between. The CDR3 region is CASSLERGSDEAFF. CDR3 DNA sequence: TGTGCCAGCAGCTTAGAGCGGGGGTCGGATGAAGCTTTCTTT.

The chain couples TRBV5-6 to TRBJ2-1, with 13 bases lining up with TRBD2. V gave up 3 bases and J gave up 6 bases; unmatched junction bases: 9. This CDR3 is built from 17 residues. CDR1 and CDR2 (germline): SGHDT, YYEEEE. The CDR3, as DNA: TGTGCCAGCAGCTCGCCGTCAAGACTAGCGGGGGGCAATGAGCAGTTCTTC. Translation: CASSSPSRLAGGNEQFF.

CDR3 nucleotide sequence: TGTGCCAGCAGCGGGGAGGGGACTGGGATGGCAGATACGCAGTATTTT. Translation: CASSGEGTGMADTQYF. V is TRBV5-4 and J is TRBJ2-3; 7 bases are shared with TRBD2. Germline values: CDR1 SGHNT, CDR2 YYREEE (reference sequence). The CDR3 is made up of 16 amino acids. Losses at the gene ends were 4 bases for V and 4 bases for J; bases not matched to a gene: 12. Looking up the rest from reference TRBV5-4 and TRBJ2-3 gives the full variable domain: ETGVTQSPTHLIKTRGQQVTLRCSSQSGHNTVSWYQQALGQGPQFIFQYYREEENGRGNFPPRFSGLQFPNYSSELNVNALELDDSALYLCASSGEGTGMADTQYFGPGTRLTVL.

The J gene is TRBJ2-1, the V gene TRBV20-1; D may be TRBD2 (6 bases). Germline CDR1 is DFQATT and CDR2 is SNEGSKA (reference sequence). The V end was cut by 6 bases, the J end by 0 bases, with 18 bases between. CDR3 size: 16 residues. The CDR3 coding sequence is TGCAGTGCGCAGGGCGTAGCGGTAAGCTCCTACAATGAGCAGTTCTTC. It translates to CSAQGVAVSSYNEQFF.

The chain couples TRBV2 to TRBJ2-7; 14 bases map to TRBD2. The V gene's germline CDR1 is SNHLY and CDR2 FYNNEI. CDR3 length: 17 amino acids. The trim removed 3 bases at V and 4 bases at J, leaving 8 bases unmatched. The CDR3 coding sequence is TGTGCCAGCAGTGAGACTAGCGGGGGGGCCCTTCTTTACGAGCAGTACTTC. It encodes CASSETSGGALLYEQYF.

V usage is TRBV5-4 and J usage is TRBJ2-3; 7 nucleotides align to TRBD1. CDR3 length: 18 residues. The V and J ends lost 5 bases and 3 bases, in that order; junction bases with no gene match: 18. In germline, CDR1 is SGHNT, CDR2 YYREEE (reference sequence). The CDR3 bases are TGTGCCAGCAGGTCGAGGGACAGACAGGGCCGAGGGACAGATACGCAGTATTTT. Protein sequence: CASRSRDRQGRGTDTQYF. Filled out from reference TRBV5-4 and TRBJ2-3, the complete variable domain reads ETGVTQSPTHLIKTRGQQVTLRCSSQSGHNTVSWYQQALGQGPQFIFQYYREEENGRGNFPPRFSGLQFPNYSSELNVNALELDDSALYLCASRSRDRQGRGTDTQYFGPGTRLTVL.

The chain combines TRBV28 with TRBJ1-1, with TRBD1 matching over 10 bases. The CDR3 is 16 residues long. In germline, CDR1 is MDHEN, CDR2 SYDVKM. V shed 5 bases, J shed 5 bases, and the junction held 11 bases outside the gene matches. CDR3 coding DNA: TGTGCCAGCAGTACTCTCAATGGGACAGGGGAGACTGAAGCTTTCTTT. This translates into CASSTLNGTGETEAFF.